Presented here are 30 T cell receptor beta chains from one specimen sequenced in a study of T cells in Graves' hyperthyroidism and ophthalmopathy. It was RNA transcripts that yielded the amplified TCR beta CDR3 regions. A set of HTBI primers served as the primers for a first-round RT-PCR of the TCR CDR3. Each CDR3 protein is one row after TCRdb ran MiXCR on the multiplex PCR reads. The table shows approximately 330,000 distinct CDR3 sequences, with 21% occurring only once. Sequences were obtained from blood. The receptors shown here come from a woman aged 45-60 years with Graves' hyperthyroidism.

The genes are TRBV11-2 and TRBJ2-3; maybe TRBD2 (5 bases). Germline V gene sequence: CDR1 SGHAT, CDR2 FQNNGV. Trimming removed 2 bases at V and 11 bases at J, with 17 bases between. CDR3 length: 14 residues. The CDR3 reads CASSLFSGVGGQYF. The CDR3 bases are TGTGCCAGCAGCTTATTCTCCGGGGTCGGTGGGCAGTATTTT. The full variable domain, rest sourced from reference TRBV11-2 and TRBJ2-3, is EAGVAQSPRYKIIEKRQSVAFWCNPISGHATLYWYQQILGQGPKLLIQFQNNGVVDDSQLPKDRFSAERLKGVDSTLKIQPAKLEDSAVYLCASSLFSGVGGQYFGPGTRLTVL.

V usage is TRBV20-1 and J usage is TRBJ2-1; D is unresolved. The V end lost 4 bases, the J end lost 8 bases, and 12 bases lay between the germline ends. Germline values: CDR1 DFQATT, CDR2 SNEGSKA (reference sequence). The CDR3 covers 12 residues. The CDR3 nucleotides read TGCAGTGCTACGATCAGTTCCCATGAGCAGTTCTTC. Encoded protein: CSATISSHEQFF.

This clonotype was picked up many times. CDR3 bases: TGTGCCAGCAGTGATCAGAGCAATCAGCCCCAGCATTTT. Translated, it gives CASSDQSNQPQHF. The V call is TRBV2, the J call TRBJ1-5; no definite D call. Germline V gene sequence: CDR1 SNHLY, CDR2 FYNNEI. Deletions cut 3 bases from V and 1 base from J, with 4 bases between. The CDR3 spans 13 residues.

This clonotype was counted ten times or more. J is TRBJ2-7 and V is TRBV20-1, with 11 bases fitting TRBD1. CDR1 and CDR2 (germline): DFQATT, SNEGSKA (reference sequence). Trimming at V came to 0 bases and at J to 4 bases, leaving 5 bases not matched to a gene. The CDR3 consists of 15 residues. This CDR3 reads CSAREPGTGGYEQYF. DNA of the CDR3: TGCAGTGCTAGAGAGCCCGGGACAGGGGGATACGAGCAGTACTTC.

This clonotype was detected only a few times. The genes are TRBV11-2 and TRBJ2-1; 12 bases align to TRBD2. Losses at the gene ends were 2 bases for V and 7 bases for J; bases not matched to a gene: 3. The germline V gene encodes CDR1 SGHAT and CDR2 FQNNGV. The CDR3 spans 15 residues. CDR3 in DNA: TGTGCCAGCAGCTTAATTACTAGCGGGGGGAATGAGCAGTTCTTC. Protein: CASSLITSGGNEQFF.

This chain uses TRBV20-1 with TRBJ2-7; 8 bases line up with TRBD1. There are 14 residues in the CDR3. Looked up from germline, CDR1 is DFQATT and CDR2 is SNEGSKA (reference sequence). V lost 3 bases to trimming and J lost 4 bases; unmatched junction nucleotides: 8. This CDR3 reads CSASRTGKEYEQYF. CDR3 bases: TGCAGTGCTAGCCGGACAGGGAAGGAGTACGAGCAGTACTTC.

This clonotype has ten or more counts. V gene TRBV6-6 combines with J gene TRBJ2-1; D is unresolved. The V gene's germline CDR1 is MNHNY and CDR2 SVGAGI (reference sequence). Trimming removed 1 base at V and 9 bases at J, with 4 bases between. CDR3 length equals 11 residues. The CDR3 sequence: CASSYWGEQFF. The CDR3 region has the DNA TGTGCCAGCAGTTACTGGGGTGAGCAGTTCTTC.

The V call is TRBV12-3 or TRBV12-4, the J call TRBJ2-5; the match to TRBD2 covers 7 bases. The CDR3 length is 14 residues. V lost 6 bases and J lost 5; bases outside the gene matches: 9. CDR3 amino acids: CASRTSWAEETQYF. DNA of the CDR3: TGTGCCAGCAGGACTAGCTGGGCCGAGGAGACCCAGTACTTC.

This chain uses TRBV28 with TRBJ2-1, with 8 bases aligning to TRBD1. Unmatched junction bases numbered 16, after V lost 1 base and J lost 2 bases. Germline-derived CDR1 and CDR2 are MDHEN and SYDVKM. The CDR3 runs to 20 residues. CDR3 loop: CASSLSPHDTGTGTYNEQFF. In DNA form, the CDR3 reads TGTGCCAGCAGTTTATCACCCCATGACACCGGGACAGGCACCTACAATGAGCAGTTCTTC.

This clonotype has a single count. The V gene is TRBV11-2, the J gene TRBJ2-1, with 7 bases that match TRBD1. Germline CDR1 reads SGHAT; CDR2 reads FQNNGV. The CDR3 covers 17 residues. V shed 5 bases and J 7 bases; nucleotides not matched to a gene: 17. The CDR3 nucleotides read TGTGCCAGCAGCCCGCTCCCCATACAGGGGAAAGAAAATGAGCAGTTCTTC. Protein sequence: CASSPLPIQGKENEQFF.

The genes are TRBV20-1 and TRBJ2-2, with a possible D match to TRBD2 (6 bases). The CDR3 is 15 residues long. The germline V gene encodes CDR1 DFQATT and CDR2 SNEGSKA (reference sequence). V was trimmed by 0 bases and J by 3 bases, leaving 11 bases between them. This CDR3 is CSARDRGLDTGELFF. The CDR3 coding sequence is TGCAGTGCTAGAGATCGGGGACTGGACACCGGGGAGCTGTTTTTT.

This clonotype was seen at least ten times. The chain carries TRBV9 and TRBJ2-1; 7 bases fit TRBD2. After removal of 3 bases from V and 0 bases from J, the junction contained 12 bases not matched to a gene. There are 18 residues in the CDR3. The germline V gene has CDR1 SGDLS and CDR2 YYNGEE. For the CDR3, the DNA is TGTGCCAGCAGCGGCGGGGCCCTAGCGGACGTCTCCTACAATGAGCAGTTCTTC. Translation: CASSGGALADVSYNEQFF.

This chain uses TRBV5-1 with TRBJ2-3; D remains ambiguous. Deletions cut 4 bases from V and 0 bases from J, with 9 bases between. The germline CDR1 and CDR2 sequences are SGHRS and YFSETQ. The CDR3 contains 14 residues. The CDR3 bases are TGCGCCAGCAGCCCTGCGCGGAGCACAGATACGCAGTATTTT. Encoded protein: CASSPARSTDTQYF.

The chain combines TRBV5-6 with TRBJ2-1, with 7 bases matching TRBD2. The CDR3 has 15 amino acids. CDR1 is SGHDT and CDR2 is YYEEEE in the germline V gene. The junction had 17 bases not matched to a gene; V was cut back by 3 bases and J by 14 bases. CDR3 residues: CASSSRPLRGGKKFF. The DNA of the CDR3 is TGTGCCAGCAGCTCCAGACCCCTTCGGGGAGGGAAAAAGTTCTTC. Full variable domain (rest looked up from reference TRBV5-6 and TRBJ2-1): DAGVTQSPTHLIKTRGQQVTLRCSPKSGHDTVSWYQQALGQGPQFIFQYYEEEERQRGNFPDRFSGHQFPNYSSELNVNALLLGDSALYLCASSSRPLRGGKKFFGPGTRLTVL.

This clonotype was seen only a few times. The chain recombines TRBV7-3 with TRBJ2-6, with a tentative D call TRBD2 (6 bases). CDR3 length equals 13 residues. V was shortened by 9 bases and J by 1 base, with 7 bases between the two germline ends. CDR1 and CDR2 (germline): SGHTA, FQGTGA. This CDR3 is CASGGSGANVLTF. DNA for the CDR3: TGTGCCAGTGGAGGGTCTGGGGCCAACGTCCTGACTTTC.

The chain recombines TRBV5-1 with TRBJ2-1; 10 bases fit TRBD2. CDR3 length: 16 residues. V trimming: 0 bases; J trimming: 7 bases; junction bases outside the gene matches: 7. Germline CDR1 reads SGHRS; CDR2 reads YFSETQ. The CDR3 nucleotides read TGCGCCAGCAGCTTGGCCAGCGGGAGGGCCAATAATGAGCAGTTCTTC. Translated, it gives CASSLASGRANNEQFF.

As to this clonotype: Being one base from a much bigger clone, this may be a read error. The V call is TRBV28, the J call TRBJ2-7, with a weak D call TRBD2 (7 bases). Trimming removed 7 bases at V and 7 bases at J, with 17 bases between. Germline loops: CDR1 MDHEN, CDR2 SYDVKM. The length of the CDR3 is 13 residues. The CDR3 nucleotides read TGTGCCAGCATGGGGGGGCCCTACAATGAGCAGTACTTC. This sequence encodes CASMGGPYNEQYF.

This clonotype was recorded many times. The chain employs TRBV11-3 and TRBJ2-2; D remains unclear. Trimming removed 3 bases from V and 0 bases from J, with 5 bases in between. Per the germline V gene, CDR1 is SGHNT and CDR2 is YENEEA. The CDR3 length is 14 residues. In nucleotides, the CDR3 is TGTGCCAGCAGCTTGGAGTCGAACACCGGGGAGCTGTTTTTT. This encodes CASSLESNTGELFF.

As to this clonotype: Being one base from a much bigger clone, this may be a read error. The rearrangement links TRBV30 to TRBJ2-1; D not certain. Trimming pared 4 bases from V and 7 bases from J, leaving 17 bases between. The CDR3 has 14 amino acids. The germline gives CDR1 GTSNPN, CDR2 SVGIG (reference sequence). The CDR3 coding sequence is TGTGCCTGGATTGAGGCCGGTTTACGGAATGAGCAGTTCTTC. This sequence encodes CAWIEAGLRNEQFF.

At least ten counts were recorded for this clonotype. The chain recombines TRBV6-1 with TRBJ2-2; TRBD1 is a possible D gene (5 bases). The germline CDR1 and CDR2 sequences are MNHNS and SASEGT. The CDR3 contains 14 residues. Trimming took off 10 bases at V and 1 base at J, with 13 bases between the two ends. The CDR3 is CAIAGSWNTGELFF. CDR3 in DNA: TGTGCCATTGCAGGGTCCTGGAACACCGGGGAGCTGTTTTTT.

This clonotype was seen a few times. The J gene is TRBJ1-2, the V gene TRBV24-1, with 9 bases aligning to TRBD1. This CDR3 spans 15 amino acids. V lost 4 bases to trimming and J lost 4 bases; unmatched junction nucleotides: 6. The germline CDR1 and CDR2 sequences are KGHDR and SFDVKD. DNA of the CDR3: TGTGCCACCAGTGAAACCGGGACAGGGTTCTATGGCTACACCTTC. Residues: CATSETGTGFYGYTF.

In regard to this clonotype: A much larger clone differs by one base, so this may be a read error. V is TRBV11-2 and J is TRBJ2-3; TRBD2 aligns across 10 bases. Looked up from germline, CDR1 is SGHAT and CDR2 is FQNNGV. V trimming: 5 bases; J trimming: 0 bases; junction bases outside the gene matches: 20. The CDR3 has 21 amino acids. The CDR3 nucleotides are TGTGCCAGCAGCACACTTGGCCCCAGAGGGGGACTAGCGACTAGCACAGATACGCAGTATTTT. Residues: CASSTLGPRGGLATSTDTQYF.

Only a few counts were recorded for this clonotype. The chain couples TRBV11-2 to TRBJ1-1, with D perhaps matching TRBD1 (5 bases). Trimming pared 6 bases from V and 5 bases from J, leaving 19 bases between. The CDR3 totals 15 residues. The germline CDR1 and CDR2 sequences are SGHAT and FQNNGV. CDR3 bases: TGTGCCAGCAGGGCTAGAGGGGTAGGGTGGACTGAAGCTTTCTTT. Amino acid sequence: CASRARGVGWTEAFF. The full variable domain, with the rest looked up from reference TRBV11-2 and TRBJ1-1, is EAGVAQSPRYKIIEKRQSVAFWCNPISGHATLYWYQQILGQGPKLLIQFQNNGVVDDSQLPKDRFSAERLKGVDSTLKIQPAKLEDSAVYLCASRARGVGWTEAFFGQGTRLTVV.

This clonotype was found many times. The chain links TRBV11-2 to TRBJ2-7; D not resolved. CDR3 length: 14 amino acids. Trimming took off 2 bases at V and 3 bases at J, with 11 bases between the two ends. Germline CDR1 is SGHAT and CDR2 is FQNNGV. The CDR3 nucleotides are TGTGCCAGCAGCTTACGGCTTGAAGGCTACGAGCAGTACTTC. This codes for CASSLRLEGYEQYF.

This clonotype was recorded many times. This chain joins TRBV3-1 and TRBJ2-4; TRBD1 matches 7 bases. The CDR3 spans 14 residues. Germline CDR1 is LGHDT and CDR2 is YNNKEL (reference sequence). The J segment lost 6 bases and the V segment lost 4 bases, leaving 6 bases of the junction unmatched. This CDR3 is CASSPDRVTNIQYF. The CDR3 DNA sequence: TGTGCCAGCAGCCCTGACAGGGTGACAAACATTCAGTACTTC.

V usage is TRBV5-4 and J usage is TRBJ2-7; D may be TRBD1 (5 bases). V lost 2 bases, J lost 0 bases, and 9 bases lay in between. The CDR3 contains 14 residues. From germline, CDR1 is SGHNT and CDR2 YYREEE (reference sequence). The CDR3 nucleotides are TGTGCCAGCAGCTTCGACAGCAGCTCCTACGAGCAGTACTTC. Its protein product is CASSFDSSSYEQYF.

This clonotype was observed at least ten times. The chain couples TRBV11-2 to TRBJ2-1, with D hard to call. Between the trimmed V and J ends, which lost 1 base and 0 bases, there was a span of 7 bases. CDR1 is SGHAT, CDR2 FQNNGV, per germline. The CDR3 has 15 amino acids. As DNA, the CDR3 is TGTGCCAGCAGCTTAGGGGTGGGCTCCTACAATGAGCAGTTCTTC. The encoded protein is CASSLGVGSYNEQFF.

This clonotype has a count of ten or more. The chain joins TRBV11-2 to TRBJ2-1, with 8 bases matching TRBD1. CDR1 and CDR2 from the germline V gene are SGHAT and FQNNGV. V trimming: 2 bases; J trimming: 6 bases; junction bases outside the gene matches: 6. This CDR3 has 15 residues. The CDR3 loop reads CASSLRRQGLNEQFF. In DNA form, the CDR3 reads TGTGCCAGCAGCTTAAGACGACAGGGGCTCAATGAGCAGTTCTTC.

The V call is TRBV28, the J call TRBJ2-7; 9 bases agree with TRBD1. V trimming: 2 bases; J trimming: 7 bases; junction bases outside the gene matches: 15. Germline CDR1 MDHEN, CDR2 SYDVKM. This CDR3 region has 17 residues. Here the CDR3 DNA reads TGTGCCAGCAGTTTAAGGAGTCGGTACAGGGGGCTAGGGGAGCAGTACTTC. It yields the protein CASSLRSRYRGLGEQYF.

Concerning this clonotype: A much bigger clone sits one base away, suggesting this may be a read error. This chain links TRBV3-1 with TRBJ2-4; either TRBD1 or TRBD2 may fit D (5 bases each). The CDR3 runs to 17 residues. Germline V gene lookup returns CDR1 LGHDT and CDR2 YNNKEL (reference sequence). CDR3 protein: CASGQRGASGAKNIQYF. CDR3 DNA sequence: TGTGCCAGCGGCCAAAGGGGAGCGTCCGGAGCCAAAAACATTCAGTACTTC.